This T cell receptor (beta chain) is drawn from a study of a mutant IDH1 vaccine in newly diagnosed glioma. Concerning this clone: Its specificity is not known.

Sample time point: week 11, during vaccination. What each vaccine dose contained was 300 ug of mutant IDH1 20-mer peptide, accompanied by topical imiquimod. Astrocytomas found in donors were new, WHO grade 3 or 4, IDH1-mutant and ATRX-lost. Assay: immunoSEQ multiplex PCR; the TCRdb copy retains only in-frame clones and omits some. Among around 66,000 clones listed, about 80% were seen once. The sample here was PBMCs, taken from a glioma patient whose treatment included an IDH1 peptide vaccine. The sequence came from a man in his fifties or sixties with glioma.

The CDR3: CASSQDLVRGEVYGYTF. The CDR3 nucleotides read TGCGCCAGCAGCCAAGATTTGGTGCGGGGGGAGGTATATGGCTACACCTTC. The chain recombines TRBV4-1 with TRBJ1-2; TRBD1 might be the D (5 bases). V was cut by 0 bases and J by 5 bases, with 19 bases left in between. The CDR3 sequence is 17 residues long. Germline V CDR1 and CDR2: MGHRA, YSYEKL.